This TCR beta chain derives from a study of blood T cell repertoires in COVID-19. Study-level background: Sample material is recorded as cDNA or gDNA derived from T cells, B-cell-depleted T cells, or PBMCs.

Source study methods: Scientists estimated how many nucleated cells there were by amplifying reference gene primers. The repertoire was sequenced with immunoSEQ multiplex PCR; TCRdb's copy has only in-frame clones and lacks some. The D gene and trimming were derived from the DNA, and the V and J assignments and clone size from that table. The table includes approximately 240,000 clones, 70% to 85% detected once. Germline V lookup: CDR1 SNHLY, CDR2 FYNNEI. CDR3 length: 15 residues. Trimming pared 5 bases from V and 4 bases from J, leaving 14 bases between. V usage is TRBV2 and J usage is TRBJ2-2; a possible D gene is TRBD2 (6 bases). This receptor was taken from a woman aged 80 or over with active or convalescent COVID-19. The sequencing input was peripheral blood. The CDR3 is CASSRDFGGTGELFF. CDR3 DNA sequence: TGTGCCAGCAGTCGGGACTTTGGCGGCACCGGGGAGCTGTTTTTT.